This T cell receptor beta chain was recovered during a study of blood T cell repertoires in COVID-19. Germline V gives CDR1 SGHDT, CDR2 YYEEEE. The CDR3 has 13 amino acids. V shed 3 bases and J 3 bases; nucleotides not matched to a gene: 2. The data were produced by immunoSEQ multiplex PCR, yet TCRdb's version contains in-frame clones alone and is incomplete. The sample shows roughly 100,000 clones, around 76% of them seen only once. The receptor comes from a woman in her 70s with acute or convalescent COVID-19. Sequences were obtained from peripheral blood. The rearrangement joins TRBV5-6 to TRBJ2-7; 8 bases agree with TRBD1. As DNA, the CDR3 is TGTGCCAGCAGCTGGGACAGGTTCTACGAGCAGTACTTC. This translates into CASSWDRFYEQYF.